This T cell receptor (beta chain) was profiled in a study of OX40 agonist ivuxolimab in advanced cancers. Germline V gene data show CDR1 as SNHLY and CDR2 as FYNNEI. Trimming took 5 bases from V and 0 from J, leaving 11 bases between them. This CDR3 contains 15 residues. Study results and limitations: The specificity for antigen of the expanded peripheral T cells was not determined.

About this clone: No antigen is known for it.

Clones were sequenced by immunoSEQ multiplex PCR, and TCRdb holds only the in-frame ones, with some missing. The sample includes roughly 67,000 clones, 80% to 90% of them seen just once. Sequences were derived from CD4+ or CD8+ T cells sorted from blood, sampled in a trial of the OX40 agonist ivuxolimab. The chain combines TRBV2 with TRBJ2-4, with D hard to call. The source is an adult with an advanced solid tumor such as melanoma, head and neck, liver or kidney cancer. CDR3 DNA sequence: TGTGCCAGCAGTATCGAACTACGAGCCAAAAACATTCAGTACTTC. It codes for CASSIELRAKNIQYF.